This section outlines one T cell receptor (beta chain) sequence together with its context. The antigen is not known. Profiling relied on immunoSEQ multiplex PCR, and the TCRdb table lists in-frame clones only, not all of them. The sample lists a few hundred thousand clones, roughly 90% occurring once. CDR3 length equals 18 residues. Per the germline V gene, CDR1 is SNHLY and CDR2 is FYNNEI. V lost 7 bases, J lost 4 bases, and 15 bases stayed unmatched. The record originates from a study of cytomegalovirus exposure and HLA in healthy donors. Findings and caveats of the study: There were some public TCRs occurring in many donors, but most TCR sequences were rare.

The receptor was isolated from a woman aged 18-29 years in good health and CMV-seronegative. The chain carries TRBV2 and TRBJ2-3; 12 nucleotides align to TRBD2. Sequenced input: PBMCs. DNA for the CDR3: TGTGCCAGCACCCAGGGGGCTAGCGGGAGGGTCCGGGCAGATACGCAGTATTTT. Protein product: CASTQGASGRVRADTQYF.